This T cell receptor (beta chain) was retrieved from a study of human T cells and chemical hapten exposure. V trimming: 6 bases; J trimming: 7 bases; junction bases outside the gene matches: 13. From germline, CDR1 is DFQATT and CDR2 SNEGSKA (reference sequence). The CDR3 runs 14 residues. This clonotype was seen a few times. In TCRdb, the RACE reads were re-called with MiXCR into one record per CDR3 protein. The table has fewer than 150,000 distinct CDR3 sequences, 12% seen once; the top ten hold 1.3% to 1.5%. Regarding time point: patch test 2, 6 weeks after DPC sensitization. As for treatment: therapeutic diphenylcyclopropenone sensitization with weekly scalp DPC.

This clonotype was obtained from a woman aged 50 to 60 with alopecia areata. Some clones in this sample may be carry-over from other donors' samples. The sample in question was whole blood, obtained in connection with sensitization to the hapten diphenylcyclopropenone (DPC). This chain uses TRBV20-1 with TRBJ2-7, with 9 bases lining up with TRBD2. CDR3: CSAPLAGSPGEQYF. The CDR3 DNA reads TGCAGTGCACCGCTAGCGGGATCGCCGGGAGAGCAGTACTTC.